One sample yielded the 17 T cell receptor beta chains listed below, sequenced in a study of blood T cell repertoires in COVID-19. Clones were read by immunoSEQ multiplex PCR, and TCRdb kept only the in-frame ones, dropping some. The sample lists 150,000 to 200,000 clones; over 80% were seen once. Sequenced: peripheral blood. Receptors originate from a man between 65 and 85 years old who had recovered from COVID-19.

The chain combines TRBV3-1 (or the pseudogene TRBV3-2) with TRBJ2-1, with 10 nucleotides matching TRBD2. Trimming at V came to 0 bases and at J to 6 bases, leaving 8 bases not matched to a gene. The CDR3 covers 17 residues. Germline CDR1 reads LGHDT; CDR2 reads YNNKEL (reference sequence). The CDR3 DNA follows: TGTGCCAGCAGCCAAGATGCTAGCGGGAGTGAGTCCAATGAGCAGTTCTTC. As protein: CASSQDASGSESNEQFF.

The chain couples TRBV3-1 (or the pseudogene TRBV3-2) to TRBJ1-5; D is unresolved. Germline assignment: CDR1 LGHDT and CDR2 YNNKEL (reference sequence). The V gene lost 5 bases and the J gene lost 3 bases, with 8 bases spanning the gap. The CDR3 spans 13 residues. CDR3 loop: CASSVQNNQPQHF. As DNA, the CDR3 is TGTGCCAGCAGCGTACAGAACAATCAGCCCCAGCATTTT.

V and J are TRBV6-6 and TRBJ1-5; D gene ambiguous. The CDR3 sequence is 12 residues long. Germline V gives CDR1 MNHNY, CDR2 SVGAGI (reference sequence). V lost 0 bases to trimming and J lost 5 bases, with 2 bases between them. CDR3 loop: CASSYSDQPQHF. CDR3 DNA: TGTGCCAGCAGTTACTCCGATCAGCCCCAGCATTTT.

The chain links TRBV11-2 to TRBJ1-4; D uncertain. The CDR3 extends over 14 amino acids. The V gene lost 2 bases and the J gene lost 13 bases, with 17 bases spanning the gap. CDR1 and CDR2 from the germline V gene are SGHAT and FQNNGV. The CDR3 protein is CASSLQGAAEGLFF. Written as DNA, the CDR3 is TGTGCCAGCAGCTTACAAGGAGCGGCCGAGGGACTGTTTTTT.

The V and J genes are TRBV6-5 and TRBJ1-6, with 8 bases fitting TRBD1. V gave up 5 bases and J gave up 9 bases; unmatched junction bases: 6. Looked up from germline, CDR1 is MNHEY and CDR2 is SVGAGI. The CDR3 has 14 amino acids. The DNA of the CDR3 is TGTGCCAGCAGTCGTACAGGGACAGGTTCACCCCTCCACTTT. Its protein product is CASSRTGTGSPLHF.

The chain links TRBV19 to TRBJ2-2; no clear D gene. There are 15 residues in the CDR3. The V gene lost 1 base and the J gene lost 4 bases, with 10 bases spanning the gap. Germline V gene data show CDR1 as LNHDA and CDR2 as SQIVND (reference sequence). CDR3 amino acids: CASSIGRARTGELFF. The CDR3 region has the DNA TGTGCCAGTAGTATAGGGCGAGCGCGCACCGGGGAGCTGTTTTTT.

The rearrangement joins TRBV6-5 to TRBJ2-1; 9 nucleotides match TRBD2. V was clipped by 0 bases and J by 8 bases; unmatched bases: 8. Germline CDR1 is MNHEY and CDR2 is SVGAGI. The CDR3 length is 16 residues. This CDR3 is CASSYSSGRFDYEQFF. The CDR3 nucleotides are TGTGCCAGCAGTTACTCGAGCGGGAGGTTCGATTATGAGCAGTTCTTC.

The chain uses TRBV18 and TRBJ1-5; TRBD1 is a possible D gene (6 bases). CDR3 length equals 16 residues. Trimming removed 5 bases from V and 2 bases from J, with 16 bases in between. Germline V gives CDR1 KGHSH, CDR2 LQKENI. The CDR3 DNA follows: TGTGCCAGCTCATCCGAGCCGTGGGGGCGCAATCAGCCCCAGCATTTT. As protein: CASSSEPWGRNQPQHF.

The chain joins TRBV10-3 to TRBJ1-5; the match to TRBD1 covers 10 bases. CDR3 length: 15 amino acids. The ends lost 3 bases at V and 7 bases at J; junction bases unmatched: 6. The germline V gene encodes CDR1 ENHRY and CDR2 SYGVKD. The CDR3 spells CAISETGTGAQPQHF. DNA of the CDR3: TGTGCCATCAGTGAAACCGGGACAGGGGCACAGCCCCAGCATTTT.

The V call is TRBV5-6, the J call TRBJ2-7, with TRBD1 matching over 7 bases. CDR3 size: 15 residues. Germline loops: CDR1 SGHDT, CDR2 YYEEEE. Trimming took 4 bases from V and 4 from J; bases not matched to a gene: 11. In nucleotides, the CDR3 is TGTGCCAGCAGCCGCATTAGGGGGCTCCCATACGAGCAGTACTTC. Translated, it gives CASSRIRGLPYEQYF.

J is TRBJ2-3 and V is TRBV18; 11 bases match TRBD1. CDR1 KGHSH and CDR2 LQKENI come from the germline V gene. V was pared by 2 bases and J by 4 bases, with 5 bases of the junction left unmatched. The CDR3 is 16 residues long. This CDR3 reads CASSPKDRGQADTQYF. Written as DNA, the CDR3 is TGTGCCAGCTCACCAAAGGACAGGGGGCAGGCAGATACGCAGTATTTT.

This clone has a single count. The chain uses TRBV7-8 and TRBJ2-1, with a possible D match to TRBD1 (6 bases). CDR1 is SGHVS and CDR2 is FQNEAQ in the germline V gene. The CDR3 sequence is 13 residues long. V was cut by 5 bases and J by 6 bases, with 11 bases left in between. The DNA of the CDR3 is TGTGCCAGCAGCATCGGACAGATCAATGAGCAGTTCTTC. This encodes CASSIGQINEQFF.

The chain couples TRBV6-6 to TRBJ1-1; a weak D match, TRBD1 (5 bases). The V gene lost 4 bases and the J gene lost 1 base, with 10 bases spanning the gap. The CDR3 runs 14 residues. CDR1 and CDR2 (germline): MNHNY, SVGAGI (reference sequence). CDR3 nucleotides: TGTGCCAGCAGTTTCGGAGGGGCGAACACTGAAGCTTTCTTT. Protein product: CASSFGGANTEAFF.

This chain links TRBV7-9 with TRBJ1-5, with TRBD1 identical over 12 bases. The CDR3 consists of 16 residues. Germline CDR1 SEHNR, CDR2 FQNEAQ (reference sequence). V dropped 5 bases and J dropped 7; count of bases not matched to a gene: 9. CDR3 loop: CASSRGDRGQGQPQHF. The CDR3, as DNA: TGTGCCAGCAGCAGGGGGGACAGGGGGCAAGGACAGCCCCAGCATTTT.

This chain connects TRBV5-4 to TRBJ2-3, with 8 bases that match TRBD1. Germline lookup yields CDR1 SGHNT and CDR2 YYREEE (reference sequence). The J segment lost 5 bases and the V segment lost 1 base, leaving 0 bases of the junction unmatched. The CDR3 has 13 residues. CDR3 in amino acids: CASSLTGGDTQYF. Written as DNA, the CDR3 is TGTGCCAGCAGCTTGACAGGGGGAGATACGCAGTATTTT.

This clone came up once. The J gene is TRBJ2-3, the V gene TRBV2, with 8 bases identical to TRBD1. V trimming: 5 bases; J trimming: 3 bases; junction bases outside the gene matches: 4. The CDR3 covers 14 residues. The germline CDR1 and CDR2 sequences are SNHLY and FYNNEI. The CDR3 DNA sequence: TGTGCCAGCAGTCTTGGACAGGGAACAGATACGCAGTATTTT. It translates to CASSLGQGTDTQYF.

DNA of the CDR3: TGTGCCAGCAGTTACCGGGGGGAACTAGCCTTCACAGATACGCAGTATTTT. This gives the protein CASSYRGELAFTDTQYF. The V gene is TRBV6-2 or TRBV6-3, the J gene TRBJ2-3; 7 nucleotides match TRBD2. V lost 2 bases and J lost 2; bases outside the gene matches: 10. Germline CDR1 reads MNHEY; CDR2 reads SVGEGT. This CDR3 comprises 17 residues.